This TCR beta chain was sequenced in a study of blood T cell repertoires in COVID-19. Turning to the study itself: From the United States, Italy and Spain came samples of acute and convalescent COVID-19. PBMCs, B-cell-depleted T cells, or T cells provided the cDNA or gDNA that made up the material.

Per the germline V gene, CDR1 is SQVTM and CDR2 is ANQGSEA. This CDR3 contains 15 residues. V trimming: 0 bases; J trimming: 4 bases; junction bases outside the gene matches: 8. In the original analysis: Amplification from reference gene primers served as the basis for estimated nucleated cell counts. Method: immunoSEQ multiplex PCR; TCRdb's copy keeps in-frame clones and lacks some. V and J calls and clone size follow that table, whereas D and trimming were derived from the DNA. Of over 200,000 clones in the sample, roughly 87% are singletons; the top ten hold around 12%. The source is a woman between 18 and 30 years old who had recovered from COVID-19. Material for sequencing was peripheral blood. The chain combines TRBV29-1 with TRBJ2-7; TRBD1 aligns across 8 bases. Here the CDR3 reads CSVEDEQGENYEQYF. The CDR3 bases are TGCAGCGTTGAAGATGAACAGGGGGAGAATTACGAGCAGTACTTC.